These T cell receptor beta chains were read from a single sample in a study of identical twins. Each CDR3 protein gets one entry after TCRdb re-called the 5' RACE reads with MiXCR. The sample lists fewer than 800,000 distinct CDR3 sequences; just over 7% were seen once. The same sample was also studied in work on yellow fever vaccine responses in identical twins.

The sequenced material came from PBMCs. The receptors derive from a woman younger than 30 in good health. Both conserved end residues are part of each CDR3. A D gene is named only where the DNA matches it firmly. Size values are once, few and many counts, or a class for expanded clones, and some rows have none.

>TRBJ2-1|many|TRBV5-1|TRBD2
TGCGCCAGCAGCCTAACTAGCGTTCTTTGGTACAATGAGCAGTTCTTC
CASSLTSVLWYNEQFF
>TRBJ1-1|few|TRBV20-1|.
TGCAGTGCTAGAGGTCACGGACACATGAACACTGAAGCTTTCTTT
CSARGHGHMNTEAFF
>TRBJ2-5|few|TRBV3-1|.
TGTGCCAGCAGCCAGAACAGGCAGCAAGAGACCCAGTACTTC
CASSQNRQQETQYF
>TRBJ2-2|.|TRBV19|TRBD2
TGTGCCAGTAGGATGGGACTTGGACTAGCGGGAGGTAACACCGGGGAGCTGTTTTTT
CASRMGLGLAGGNTGELFF
>TRBJ2-5|.|TRBV19|.
TGTGCCAGTAGTATCTTCTGGCAAGAGACCCAGTACTTC
CASSIFWQETQYF
>TRBJ2-5|.|TRBV4-1|TRBD1
TGCGCCAGCAGCCAGGGACAGGGCGGTTCGGAGACCCAGTACTTC
CASSQGQGGSETQYF
>TRBJ1-2|many|TRBV14|.
TGTGCCAGCAGCCAAGACCGGGTTGGGGGCTACACCTTC
CASSQDRVGGYTF
>TRBJ2-2|.|TRBV27|.
TGTGCCAGCAGCCGTTACGTTATGGTGACAGAGAACACCGGGGAGCTGTTTTTT
CASSRYVMVTENTGELFF
>TRBJ2-5|.|TRBV12-3/TRBV12-4|.
TGTGCCAGCAGTCAGGGACCTACACAAGAGACCCAGTACTTC
CASSQGPTQETQYF
>TRBJ2-1|many|TRBV6-5|.
TGTGCCAGCAGTTACTCTTCCGGGACAACTCACAATGAGCAGTTCTTC
CASSYSSGTTHNEQFF
>TRBJ1-1|few|TRBV11-2|.
TGTGCCAGCATCCTAGGGGGGACTGAAGCTTTCTTT
CASILGGTEAFF
>TRBJ2-1|many|TRBV19|.
TGTGCCAGTAGTATAGCCCTCTACAATGAGCAGTTCTTC
CASSIALYNEQFF
>TRBJ2-7|.|TRBV12-3/TRBV12-4|.
TGTGCCACCCGAAAGGGGGGGGGCTCCTACGAGCAGTACTTC
CATRKGGGSYEQYF
>TRBJ2-5|few|TRBV9|.
TGTGCCAGCAGTGCGGGGTGGTACCAAGAGACCCAGTACTTC
CASSAGWYQETQYF
>TRBJ2-1|many|TRBV3-1|.
TGTGCCAGCAGCGCGGACCGCATACTGATCGAGCAGTTCTTC
CASSADRILIEQFF
>TRBJ1-2|many|TRBV12-3/TRBV12-4|TRBD1
TGTGCCAGCAGTGCCCCGGGACAGCCTCACTATGGCTACACCTTC
CASSAPGQPHYGYTF
>TRBJ2-3|few|TRBV20-1|TRBD1
TGCAGTGCTTGGGACAGGGGTGAAGATACGCAGTATTTT
CSAWDRGEDTQYF
>TRBJ1-1|many|TRBV6-2/TRBV6-3|.
TGTGCCAGCAGCCTCGAGGAGGGATTGAACACTGAAGCTTTCTTT
CASSLEEGLNTEAFF
>TRBJ2-7|.|TRBV10-3|TRBD2
TGTGCCATCAGTGAGTGGGGGACTAGCGGAACCTACGAGCAGTACTTC
CAISEWGTSGTYEQYF
>TRBJ2-4|many|TRBV12-3/TRBV12-4|.
TGTGCCAGCAGCCCTCTACCCTTAGCCAAAAACATTCAGTACTTC
CASSPLPLAKNIQYF
>TRBJ1-3|.|TRBV27|.
TGTGCCAGCAGTTTATACAAGGGCTCTGGAAACACCATATATTTT
CASSLYKGSGNTIYF
>TRBJ2-5|.|TRBV5-5|TRBD1
TGTGCCAGCAGCTCCCGACAGGGGGCCAATGCACAAGAGACCCAGTACTTC
CASSSRQGANAQETQYF
>TRBJ2-3|.|TRBV5-1|.
TGCGCCAGCAGCCCCCCCCAGGGATTGCCCACAGATACGCAGTATTTT
CASSPPQGLPTDTQYF
>TRBJ2-1|.|TRBV11-2|TRBD2
TGTGCCAGCAGCCGACTTATTCTCTCTAGCGGGGGGGCAAGCTCCTACAATGAGCAGTTCTTC
CASSRLILSSGGASSYNEQFF
>TRBJ2-3|few|TRBV6-1|.
TGTGCCAGCAGTGTCGGCGGGGGCCCAGATACGCAGTATTTT
CASSVGGGPDTQYF
>TRBJ2-3|few|TRBV12-3/TRBV12-4|.
TGTGCCAGCAGCCGACGGACTAAGGGAACAGATACGCAGTATTTT
CASSRRTKGTDTQYF